This T cell receptor beta chain appears in the sequencing data of a study of identical twins (dated by TCRdb to the mid-2010s). Background for the entire study: To test whether fetal clonotypes persist, this study deep-sequenced TCR alpha and beta repertoires from monozygotic twins, from unrelated adults of various ages, and from cord blood. To rule out contamination, replicate twin experiments were performed at different times with different library preparation protocols. Study-wide conclusions, independent of this receptor: Out-of-frame TCR alpha sequences shared between twins showed an excess of low generation-probability sequences compared with coincidental sharing between unrelated individuals. Abundant cord blood beta clonotypes had fewer insertions, young adult naive repertoires showed a similar but weaker trend, and memory repertoires showed no such trend. Zero-insertion analyses could be partly confounded by invariant T cells such as MAIT and iNKT, though diverse VJ usage argued against such confounding for most clonotypes. A weaker excess of twin sharing was found in beta out-of-frame sequences because the signal-to-noise ratio was lowered by fewer shared sequences. Conclusions relied on cross-sectional statistical analysis, since the same donors could not be followed over many years. In monozygotic twins, out-of-frame TCR alpha sharing was systematically underestimated by recombination models, although the models agreed with sharing between unrelated individuals.

The germline V gene encodes CDR1 MNHNY and CDR2 SVGAGI (reference sequence). V ends up 5 bases short and J 5 bases short, with an unmatched junction base count of 7. From its cysteine to its phenylalanine, the CDR3 spans 15 amino acids. Here the CDR3 DNA is all that survives: 45 bases in frame from base 1. This clonotype was detected only a few times. The antigen this receptor binds is unknown. The sample holds no much larger clone one base away, and base qualities are not on file. Libraries came from 5' RACE. Instrument used: Illumina HiSeq 2000. Template switching introduced a universal primer binding site; the final cDNA contained a unique molecular identifier, enabling accurate counting of TCR cDNA molecules. Specific primers in the conserved constant-segment region were used to synthesize first-strand cDNA for TCR alpha and beta chains. To control for contamination, every cDNA library was double barcoded, receiving both a SMART-Mk sample barcode and Illumina barcodes. TruSeq adapter sequences, together with Illumina sample barcodes, were added in two successive PCR steps. The Illumina HiSeq platform was used with custom primers to sequence TCR alpha and beta cDNA libraries. From the authors' description of their analysis: Raw reads were processed with MiGEC to extract unique molecular identifiers, and MiXCR was used to determine CDR3 positions. For each individual, recombination models were inferred using an EM algorithm with the repgenHMM and IGoR tools. Shared clonotype analysis was performed with the tcR package in R, normalizing sharing by the product of cloneset sizes. To study raw recombination without the effects of thymic and clonal selection, out-of-frame nonproductive sequences were analyzed. TCRdb cleaned the public reads at Q25 with fastp, built clones with MiXCR and kept in-frame beta chains. Each CDR3 protein gets just one entry, which takes the most common genes and DNA from the rows behind it. It is TCRdb's table, rather than the study itself, that gives the V and J calls and clone size. This sample is represented by around 1.7 million distinct CDR3 sequences; 32% of them were singletons. Of the sample, approximately 0.25% is held by the ten largest clones.

All donors were healthy Caucasians. Sequencing used cord blood. This sequence was found in a newborn girl in good health. The chain links TRBV6-6 with TRBJ2-5; TRBD2 agrees with 11 junctional bases. DNA sequence: TGTGCCAGCAGTCAAACGACTAGCGGGGCGGAGACCCAGTACTTC. It translates to CASSQTTSGAETQYF.